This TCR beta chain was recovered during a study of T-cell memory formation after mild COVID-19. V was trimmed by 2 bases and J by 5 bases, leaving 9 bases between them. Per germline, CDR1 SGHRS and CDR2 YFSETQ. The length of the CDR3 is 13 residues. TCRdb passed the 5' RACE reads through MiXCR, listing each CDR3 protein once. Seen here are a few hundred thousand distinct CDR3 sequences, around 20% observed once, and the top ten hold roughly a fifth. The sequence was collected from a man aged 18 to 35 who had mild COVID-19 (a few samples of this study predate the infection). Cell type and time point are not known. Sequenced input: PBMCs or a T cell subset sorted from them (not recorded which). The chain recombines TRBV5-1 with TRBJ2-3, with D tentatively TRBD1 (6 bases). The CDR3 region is CASSLQGGDTQYF. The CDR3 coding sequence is TGCGCCAGCAGCTTACAAGGGGGAGATACGCAGTATTTT.